This TCR beta chain was found in a study of cytomegalovirus exposure and HLA in healthy donors. Looking at the study overall: Both the 120 validation repertoires and the 666 first-cohort repertoires used the same platform, as reported by a later analysis.

Overall study findings and caveats: That first-cohort TCR clusters tended to co-occur in the roughly 110 validation repertoires was found in a later analysis. TCR beta chains numbering 164 were designated cytomegalovirus-associated.

Of note for this clone: Its antigen is currently unknown.

The donors were in the roughly 120-subject validation cohort, distinct from the approximately 670-subject first cohort. The CDR3 is 13 residues long. V was clipped by 6 bases and J by 0 bases, with 5 bases between them. CDR1 is LGHNT, CDR2 FRNRAP, per germline. The protocol was immunoSEQ multiplex PCR, while the TCRdb copy is restricted to in-frame clones and leaves out a portion. Of some 140,000 clones listed, 80% to 90% are singletons. The sample taken for sequencing was PBMCs. This TCR derives from a woman aged 25 to 39 in good health and CMV-seronegative. The chain joins TRBV12-5 to TRBJ2-2; no firm D call. The CDR3 is CASGAPNTGELFF. The DNA for the CDR3 is TGTGCTAGTGGGGCCCCGAACACCGGGGAGCTGTTTTTT. The full variable domain, rest sourced from reference TRBV12-5 and TRBJ2-2, is DARVTQTPRHKVTEMGQEVTMRCQPILGHNTVFWYRQTMMQGLELLAYFRNRAPLDDSGMPKDRFSAEMPDATLATLKIQPSEPRDSAVYFCASGAPNTGELFFGEGSRLTVL.